These 8 T cell receptor beta chains were all obtained from the same sample, sequenced in a study of blood T cell repertoires in COVID-19. Measured with immunoSEQ multiplex PCR; TCRdb has only the in-frame clones, and not every one. In the table there are tens of thousands of clones, roughly four fifths of which are singletons. The sequenced sample consisted of peripheral blood. The source is a man aged 60 to 75 with COVID-19, enrolled during active disease.

This clone occurred a few times. The rearrangement links TRBV5-1 to TRBJ2-2, with a tentative D call TRBD1 (6 bases). Deletions cut 4 bases from V and 2 bases from J, with 12 bases between. The CDR3 covers 15 residues. The germline gives CDR1 SGHRS, CDR2 YFSETQ. CDR3 sequence reads: CASSLSGVNTGELFF. The CDR3 DNA follows: TGCGCCAGCAGCCTCTCAGGGGTCAACACCGGGGAGCTGTTTTTT.

This rearrangement joins TRBV7-2 to TRBJ2-3, with D uncertain. The length of the CDR3 is 15 residues. Trimming removed 2 bases from V and 1 base from J, with 10 bases in between. Germline CDR1 reads SGHTA; CDR2 reads FQGNSA. The CDR3 sequence is CASSLWHGGTDTQYF. CDR3 coding DNA: TGTGCCAGCAGCTTATGGCATGGAGGCACAGATACGCAGTATTTT.

J is TRBJ1-5 and V is TRBV29-1; 10 positions agree with TRBD1. The junction had 0 bases not matched to a gene; V was cut back by 0 bases and J by 1 base. The length of the CDR3 is 15 residues. Germline V gene sequence: CDR1 SQVTM, CDR2 ANQGSEA. The CDR3 nucleotides read TGCAGCGTTGAAGAGGGACAGGGGAGCAATCAGCCCCAGCATTTT. Protein product: CSVEEGQGSNQPQHF.

This clone was seen a handful of times. V usage is TRBV11-2 and J usage is TRBJ1-6, with TRBD1 identical over 9 bases. J was trimmed by 9 bases and V by 2 bases; bases with no gene match: 5. The germline CDR1 and CDR2 sequences are SGHAT and FQNNGV. CDR3 length: 15 amino acids. For the CDR3, the DNA is TGTGCCAGCAGCTTAACAGGGGGCAATTCTTCACCCCTCCACTTT. Translated, it gives CASSLTGGNSSPLHF.

Regarding this clone: Other nucleotide sequences in the sample specify the same CDR3. The chain combines TRBV19 with TRBJ1-6, with 10 nucleotides matching TRBD1. Germline CDR1 and CDR2: LNHDA and SQIVND (reference sequence). The J segment lost 7 bases and the V segment lost 3 bases, leaving 3 bases of the junction unmatched. The CDR3 covers 15 residues. The CDR3 spells CASSIPGQGNSPLHF. The CDR3 bases are TGTGCCAGTAGTATCCCGGGACAGGGGAATTCACCCCTCCACTTT.

The chain employs TRBV24-1 and TRBJ2-2; no definite D call. This CDR3 comprises 13 residues. CDR1 is KGHDR, CDR2 SFDVKD, per germline. V was shortened by 1 base and J by 5 bases, with 4 bases between the two germline ends. The CDR3 coding sequence is TGTGCCACCAGTGATTTTCAAACCGGGGAGCTGTTTTTT. It specifies CATSDFQTGELFF.

J is TRBJ2-6 and V is TRBV14, with D perhaps matching TRBD2 (5 bases). The CDR3 is made up of 18 amino acids. CDR1 and CDR2 (germline): SGHDN, FVKESK. Between the trimmed V and J ends, which lost 0 bases and 2 bases, there was a span of 14 bases. The DNA of the CDR3 is TGTGCCAGCAGCCAAGATAGGGCAGGCGGGCCTGGGGCCAACGTCCTGACTTTC. It encodes CASSQDRAGGPGANVLTF.

The chain combines TRBV27 with TRBJ2-2; 9 bases agree with TRBD2. Trimming cost V 10 bases and J 0 bases; bases outside gene matches: 12. From germline, CDR1 is MNHEY and CDR2 SMNVEV (reference sequence). The CDR3 is made up of 17 amino acids. The CDR3 region has the DNA TGTGCCACAAGGTCCGCTAGCGGGGAATCGAACACCGGGGAGCTGTTTTTT. Its translation is CATRSASGESNTGELFF.